These 2 T cell receptor beta chains were all obtained from the same sample, sequenced in a study of Ad26.COV2.S vaccination and SARS-CoV-2 variants. The repertoire was sequenced with immunoSEQ multiplex PCR; TCRdb's copy has only in-frame clones and lacks some. The profile shows around 240,000 clones, 85% to 90% of them singletons. As to treatment: 19 received Ad26.COV2.S at low or high dose, single or two shots; roughly five received placebo; per-sample allocation not given. The samples date from day 63 after the first vaccine or placebo injection. The input for sequencing was peripheral blood, taken in a trial of Ad26.COV2.S vaccine versus placebo. The receptor set was obtained from a person between 18 and 65 years old who received the Ad26.COV2.S COVID-19 vaccine or a placebo.

The chain links TRBV27 to TRBJ2-7; D might be TRBD1 (5 bases). CDR3 length: 14 residues. In germline, CDR1 is MNHEY, CDR2 SMNVEV (reference sequence). Between the trimmed V and J ends, which lost 3 bases and 2 bases, there was a span of 11 bases. The CDR3 reads CASSFQGVPYEQYF. CDR3 DNA: TGTGCCAGCAGTTTCCAGGGTGTCCCCTACGAGCAGTACTTC.

V gene TRBV15 combines with J gene TRBJ1-6; D is uncertain. Germline V gene lookup returns CDR1 LNHNV and CDR2 YYDKDF (reference sequence). V was cut by 3 bases and J by 2 bases, with 14 bases left in between. CDR3 length: 17 residues. The CDR3 protein is CATSSLIGSTYNSPLHF. CDR3 nucleotides: TGTGCCACCAGCAGTTTGATCGGTAGCACCTATAATTCACCCCTCCACTTT.